The clone carrying this T cell receptor beta chain is a singleton in its sample. CDR3 length: 17 residues. The germline gives CDR1 MNHNY, CDR2 SVGAGI (reference sequence). The trim removed 7 bases at V and 3 bases at J, leaving 15 bases unmatched. These data belong to a study of blood T cell repertoires in COVID-19. Overall study context: Acute and convalescent COVID-19 samples came from the United States, Italy and Spain. From T cells, B-cell-depleted T cells, or PBMCs came the material, which was cDNA or gDNA.

As handled by the study authors: Scientists estimated how many nucleated cells there were by amplifying reference gene primers. The table came from immunoSEQ multiplex PCR; TCRdb's copy has only in-frame clones and leaves some out. V, J and clone size derive from that table, while D and trimming were established from the DNA sequence. The sample carries around 100,000 clones, more than 80% recorded once. This sequence originates from a human donor in a cohort sampled during active COVID-19. Sequenced: peripheral blood. The chain combines TRBV6-6 with TRBJ2-1; 7 nucleotides agree with TRBD1. The CDR3 is CASTRRNPRDSYNEQFF. CDR3 bases: TGTGCCAGCACTCGAAGAAACCCCCGGGACAGCTACAATGAGCAGTTCTTC.